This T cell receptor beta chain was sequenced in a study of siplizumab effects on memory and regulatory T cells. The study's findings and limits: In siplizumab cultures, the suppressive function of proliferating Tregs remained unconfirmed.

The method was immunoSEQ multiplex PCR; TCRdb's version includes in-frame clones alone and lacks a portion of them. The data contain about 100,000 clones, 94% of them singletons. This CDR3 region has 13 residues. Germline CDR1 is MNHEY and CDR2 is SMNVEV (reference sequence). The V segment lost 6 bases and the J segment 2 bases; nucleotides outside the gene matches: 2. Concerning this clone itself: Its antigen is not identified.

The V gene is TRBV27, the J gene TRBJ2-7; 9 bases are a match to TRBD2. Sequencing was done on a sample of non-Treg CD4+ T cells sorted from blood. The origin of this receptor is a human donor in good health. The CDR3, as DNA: TGTGCCAGCAGCGTAGCGGGAGCCTACGAGCAGTACTTC. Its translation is CASSVAGAYEQYF.